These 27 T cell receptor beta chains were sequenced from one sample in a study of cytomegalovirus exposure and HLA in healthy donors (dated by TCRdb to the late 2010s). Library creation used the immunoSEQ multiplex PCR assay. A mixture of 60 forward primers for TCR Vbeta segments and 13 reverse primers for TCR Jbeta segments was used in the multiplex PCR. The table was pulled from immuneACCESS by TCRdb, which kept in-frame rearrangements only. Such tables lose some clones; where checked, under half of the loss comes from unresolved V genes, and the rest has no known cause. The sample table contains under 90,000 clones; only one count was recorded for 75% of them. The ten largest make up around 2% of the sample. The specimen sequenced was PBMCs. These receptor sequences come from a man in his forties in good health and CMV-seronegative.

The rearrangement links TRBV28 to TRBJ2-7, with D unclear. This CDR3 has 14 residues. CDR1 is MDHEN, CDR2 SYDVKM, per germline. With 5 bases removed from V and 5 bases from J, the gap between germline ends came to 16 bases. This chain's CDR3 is CASSPPPAGDEQYF. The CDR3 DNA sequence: TGTGCCAGCAGTCCGCCGCCCGCCGGAGACGAGCAGTACTTC.

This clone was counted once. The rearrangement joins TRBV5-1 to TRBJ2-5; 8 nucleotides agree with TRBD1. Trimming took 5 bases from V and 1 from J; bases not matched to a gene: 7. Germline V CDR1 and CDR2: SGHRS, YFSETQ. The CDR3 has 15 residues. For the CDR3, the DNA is TGCGCCAGCAGTTTCCAGGGGGCTGCCCAAGAGACCCAGTACTTC. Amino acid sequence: CASSFQGAAQETQYF.

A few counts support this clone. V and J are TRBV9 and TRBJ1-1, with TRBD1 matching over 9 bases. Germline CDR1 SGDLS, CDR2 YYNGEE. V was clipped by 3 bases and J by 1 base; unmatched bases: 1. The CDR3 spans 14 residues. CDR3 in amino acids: CASSEQGANTEAFF. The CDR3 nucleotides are TGTGCCAGCAGCGAACAGGGGGCGAACACTGAAGCTTTCTTT.

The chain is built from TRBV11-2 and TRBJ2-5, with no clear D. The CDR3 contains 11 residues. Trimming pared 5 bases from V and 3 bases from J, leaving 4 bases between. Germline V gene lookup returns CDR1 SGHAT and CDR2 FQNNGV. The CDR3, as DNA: TGTGCCAGCAGCCTTGAAGAGACCCAGTACTTC. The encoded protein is CASSLEETQYF.

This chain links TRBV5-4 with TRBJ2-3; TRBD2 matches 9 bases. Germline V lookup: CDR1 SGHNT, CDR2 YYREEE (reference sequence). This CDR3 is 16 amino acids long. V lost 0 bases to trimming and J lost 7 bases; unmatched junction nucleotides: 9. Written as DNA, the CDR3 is TGTGCCAGCAGCTTGGCCGGGGCGGGGGGGAAGTATACGCAGTATTTT. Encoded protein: CASSLAGAGGKYTQYF.

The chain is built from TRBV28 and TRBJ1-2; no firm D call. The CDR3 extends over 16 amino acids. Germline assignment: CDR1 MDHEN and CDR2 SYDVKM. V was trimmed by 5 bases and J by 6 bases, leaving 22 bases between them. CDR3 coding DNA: TGTGCCAGCAGTCCTCTCTTAAGTTCAGGATTTCATGGCTACACCTTC. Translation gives CASSPLLSSGFHGYTF.

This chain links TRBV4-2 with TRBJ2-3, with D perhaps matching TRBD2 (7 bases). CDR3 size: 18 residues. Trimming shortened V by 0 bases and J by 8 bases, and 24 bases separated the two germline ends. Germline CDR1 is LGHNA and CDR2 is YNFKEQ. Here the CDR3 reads CASSQDKAGAGGSGTQYF. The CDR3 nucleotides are TGTGCCAGCAGCCAAGATAAGGCGGGGGCCGGGGGGTCTGGTACGCAGTATTTT.

DNA of the CDR3: TGTGCCAGCAGTCCCCATATGGCGGGGGGAAACTCCTACGAGCAGTACTTC. It codes for CASSPHMAGGNSYEQYF. The chain joins TRBV28 to TRBJ2-7; TRBD2 agrees at 8 bases. J was trimmed by 0 bases and V by 5 bases; bases with no gene match: 12. The CDR3 sequence is 17 residues long. Germline loops: CDR1 MDHEN, CDR2 SYDVKM.

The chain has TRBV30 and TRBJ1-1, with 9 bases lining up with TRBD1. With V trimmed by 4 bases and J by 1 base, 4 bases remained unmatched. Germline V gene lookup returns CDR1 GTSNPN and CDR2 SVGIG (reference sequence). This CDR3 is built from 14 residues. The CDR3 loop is CAWNRQGGNTEAFF. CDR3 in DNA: TGTGCCTGGAACAGACAGGGGGGGAACACTGAAGCTTTCTTT.

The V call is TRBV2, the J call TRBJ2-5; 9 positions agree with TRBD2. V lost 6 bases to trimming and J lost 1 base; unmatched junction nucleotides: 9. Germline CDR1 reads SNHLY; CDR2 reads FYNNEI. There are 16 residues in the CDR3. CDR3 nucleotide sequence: TGTGCCAGCAGCTCTAGGCGGGGGGGGCCCCAAGAGACCCAGTACTTC. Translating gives CASSSRRGGPQETQYF.

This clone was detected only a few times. The CDR3 here is CASSSGQGLQPQHF. The CDR3 nucleotides are TGTGCCAGCAGCTCGGGACAGGGGCTTCAGCCCCAGCATTTT. V usage is TRBV6-5 and J usage is TRBJ1-5, with TRBD1 matching over 10 bases. There are 14 residues in the CDR3. The germline V gene encodes CDR1 MNHEY and CDR2 SVGAGI. V gave up 6 bases and J gave up 6 bases; unmatched junction bases: 5.

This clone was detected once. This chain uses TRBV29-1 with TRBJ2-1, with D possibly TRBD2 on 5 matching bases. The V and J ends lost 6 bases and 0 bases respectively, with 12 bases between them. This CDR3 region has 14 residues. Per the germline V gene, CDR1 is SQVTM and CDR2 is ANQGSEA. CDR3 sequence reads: CSVFGRDSYNEQFF. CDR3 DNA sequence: TGCAGCGTCTTCGGACGGGACTCCTACAATGAGCAGTTCTTC.

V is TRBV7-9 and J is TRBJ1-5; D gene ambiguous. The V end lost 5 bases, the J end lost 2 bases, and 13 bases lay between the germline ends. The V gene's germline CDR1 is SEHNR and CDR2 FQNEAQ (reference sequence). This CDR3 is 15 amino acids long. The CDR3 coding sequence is TGTGCCAGCAGCAGCGGAATCTTTGGCAATCAGCCCCAGCATTTT. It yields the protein CASSSGIFGNQPQHF.

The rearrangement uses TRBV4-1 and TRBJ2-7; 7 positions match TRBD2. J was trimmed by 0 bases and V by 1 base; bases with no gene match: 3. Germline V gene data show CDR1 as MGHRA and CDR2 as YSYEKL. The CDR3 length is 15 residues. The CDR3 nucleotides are TGCGCCAGCAGCCAAGGGGGCGGGAGCTCCTACGAGCAGTACTTC. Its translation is CASSQGGGSSYEQYF.

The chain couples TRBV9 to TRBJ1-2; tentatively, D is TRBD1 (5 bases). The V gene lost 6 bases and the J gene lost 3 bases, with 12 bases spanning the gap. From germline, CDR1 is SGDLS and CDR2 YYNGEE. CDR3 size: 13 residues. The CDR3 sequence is CASTPDIDYGYTF. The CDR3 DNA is TGTGCCAGCACCCCGGACATAGACTATGGCTACACCTTC.

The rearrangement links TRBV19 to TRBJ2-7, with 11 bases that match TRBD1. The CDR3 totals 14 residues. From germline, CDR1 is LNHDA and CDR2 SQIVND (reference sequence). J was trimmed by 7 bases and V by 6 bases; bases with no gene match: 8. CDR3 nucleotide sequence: TGTGCCAGTAGCCTGGGACAGGGGGGGAGGGAGCAGTACTTC. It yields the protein CASSLGQGGREQYF.

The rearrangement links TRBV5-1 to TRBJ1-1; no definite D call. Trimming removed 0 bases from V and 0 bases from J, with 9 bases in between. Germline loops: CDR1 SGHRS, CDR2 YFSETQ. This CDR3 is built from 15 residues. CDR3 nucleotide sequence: TGCGCCAGCAGCTTGGAAGGACTCATGAACACTGAAGCTTTCTTT. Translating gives CASSLEGLMNTEAFF. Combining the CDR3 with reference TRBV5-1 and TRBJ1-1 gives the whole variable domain KAGVTQTPRYLIKTRGQQVTLSCSPISGHRSVSWYQQTPGQGLQFLFEYFSETQRNKGNFPGRFSGRQFSNSRSEMNVSTLELGDSALYLCASSLEGLMNTEAFFGQGTRLTVV.

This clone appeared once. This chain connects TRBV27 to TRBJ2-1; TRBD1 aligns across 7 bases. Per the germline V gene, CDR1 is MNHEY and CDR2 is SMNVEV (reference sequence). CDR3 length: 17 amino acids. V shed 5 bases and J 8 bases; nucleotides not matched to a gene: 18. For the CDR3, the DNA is TGTGCCAGCAGTGCCACCTCCCACAGGGGTATGTTGGATGAGCAGTTCTTC. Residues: CASSATSHRGMLDEQFF.

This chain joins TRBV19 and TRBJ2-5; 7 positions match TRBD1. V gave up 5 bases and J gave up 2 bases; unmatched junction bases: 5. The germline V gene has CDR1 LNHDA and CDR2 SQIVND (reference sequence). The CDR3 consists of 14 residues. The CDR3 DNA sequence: TGTGCCAGTAGTGGCAGGGGGTATCAAGAGACCCAGTACTTC. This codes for CASSGRGYQETQYF.

The CDR3 bases are TGTGCCAGCACCCAAGCGGGGTACAATGAGCAGTTCTTC. This sequence encodes CASTQAGYNEQFF. The V call is TRBV28, the J call TRBJ2-1, with 7 bases matching TRBD2. The CDR3 has 13 residues. Germline lookup yields CDR1 MDHEN and CDR2 SYDVKM. With 7 bases clipped from V and 4 bases from J, the junction kept 4 bases outside the gene matches.

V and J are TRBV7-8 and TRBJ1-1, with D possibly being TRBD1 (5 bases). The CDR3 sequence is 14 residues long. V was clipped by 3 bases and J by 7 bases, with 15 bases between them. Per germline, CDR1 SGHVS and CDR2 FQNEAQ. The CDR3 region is CASSFLGGKSEAFF. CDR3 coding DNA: TGTGCCAGCAGCTTCCTCGGGGGAAAGAGTGAAGCTTTCTTT.

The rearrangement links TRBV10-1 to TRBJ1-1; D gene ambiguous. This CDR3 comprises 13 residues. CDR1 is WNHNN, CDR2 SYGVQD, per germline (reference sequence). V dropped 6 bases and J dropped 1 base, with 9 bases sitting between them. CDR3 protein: CASSPGSNTEAFF. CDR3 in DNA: TGCGCCAGCAGCCCGGGGTCGAACACTGAAGCTTTCTTT.

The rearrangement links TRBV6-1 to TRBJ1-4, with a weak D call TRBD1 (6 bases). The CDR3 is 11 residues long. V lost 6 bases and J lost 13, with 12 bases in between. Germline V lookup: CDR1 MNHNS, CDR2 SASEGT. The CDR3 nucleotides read TGTGCCAGCAGGGACCAGACAGGACTGTTTTTT. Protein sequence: CASRDQTGLFF.

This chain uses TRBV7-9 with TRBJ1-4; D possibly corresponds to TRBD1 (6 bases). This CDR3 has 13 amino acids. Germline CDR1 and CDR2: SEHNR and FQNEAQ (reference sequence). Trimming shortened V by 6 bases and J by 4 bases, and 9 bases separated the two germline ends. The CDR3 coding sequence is TGTGCCAGCAGTCGGACAGATAATGAAAAACTGTTTTTT. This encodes CASSRTDNEKLFF.

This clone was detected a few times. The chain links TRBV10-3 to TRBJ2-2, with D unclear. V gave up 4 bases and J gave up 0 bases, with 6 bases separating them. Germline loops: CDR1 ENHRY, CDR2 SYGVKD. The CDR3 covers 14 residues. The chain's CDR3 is CAISAQTNTGELFF. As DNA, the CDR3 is TGTGCCATCAGTGCCCAGACGAACACCGGGGAGCTGTTTTTT.

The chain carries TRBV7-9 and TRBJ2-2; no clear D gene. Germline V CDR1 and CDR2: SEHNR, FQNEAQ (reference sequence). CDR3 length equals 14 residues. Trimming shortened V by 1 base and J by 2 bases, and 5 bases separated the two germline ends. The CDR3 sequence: CASSLGANTGELFF. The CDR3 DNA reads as TGTGCCAGCAGCTTAGGGGCAAACACCGGGGAGCTGTTTTTT.

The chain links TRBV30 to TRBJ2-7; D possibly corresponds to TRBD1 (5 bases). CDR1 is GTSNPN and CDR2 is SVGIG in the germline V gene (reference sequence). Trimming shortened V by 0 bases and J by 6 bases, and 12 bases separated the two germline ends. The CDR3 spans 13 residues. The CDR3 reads CAWSVVQGGEQYF. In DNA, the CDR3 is TGTGCCTGGAGTGTAGTGCAGGGCGGCGAGCAGTACTTC.